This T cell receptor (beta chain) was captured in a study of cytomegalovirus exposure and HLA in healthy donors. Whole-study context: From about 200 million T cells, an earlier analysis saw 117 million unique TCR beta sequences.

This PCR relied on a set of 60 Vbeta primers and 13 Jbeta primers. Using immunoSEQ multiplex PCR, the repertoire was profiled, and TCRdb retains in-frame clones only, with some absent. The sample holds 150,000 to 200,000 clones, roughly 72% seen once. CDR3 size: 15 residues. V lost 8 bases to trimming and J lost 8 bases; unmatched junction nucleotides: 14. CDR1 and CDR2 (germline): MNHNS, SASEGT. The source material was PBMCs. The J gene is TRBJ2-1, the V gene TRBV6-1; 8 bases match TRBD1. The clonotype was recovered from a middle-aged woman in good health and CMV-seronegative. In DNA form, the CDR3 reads TGTGCCAGCCTACTAGGACAGGGAAGAGGGGATGAGCAGTTCTTC. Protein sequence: CASLLGQGRGDEQFF.